Below are 20 T cell receptor beta chains sequenced from a single sample in a study of blood T cell repertoires in COVID-19. Data came from immunoSEQ multiplex PCR; TCRdb stores just in-frame clones and leaves some out. The data contain over 200,000 clones, 75% to 85% of them singletons. Specimen: PBMCs or T cells enriched from blood (not recorded which). These receptors originate from a man aged 35 to 55 who had recovered from COVID-19.

The V and J genes are TRBV5-1 and TRBJ1-4; TRBD1 might be the D (6 bases). Germline-derived CDR1 and CDR2 are SGHRS and YFSETQ. V was shortened by 0 bases and J by 2 bases, with 17 bases between the two germline ends. This CDR3 comprises 18 residues. CDR3 sequence reads: CASSLGFRGARTNEKLFF. In DNA, the CDR3 is TGCGCCAGCAGCTTGGGGTTTCGGGGGGCGCGCACTAATGAAAAACTGTTTTTT.

The rearrangement links TRBV29-1 to TRBJ2-1; no reliable D call. The ends were cut back, 0 bases at V and 8 bases at J, with 11 bases in the middle. The CDR3 spans 13 residues. The germline V gene has CDR1 SQVTM and CDR2 ANQGSEA. For the CDR3, the DNA is TGCAGCGTTGAAGATCCATTTGGCCATGAGCAGTTCTTC. Translated: CSVEDPFGHEQFF.

V and J are TRBV27 and TRBJ1-3; D remains unclear. The CDR3 length is 14 residues. Trimming shortened V by 4 bases and J by 0 bases, and 7 bases separated the two germline ends. The germline V gene encodes CDR1 MNHEY and CDR2 SMNVEV (reference sequence). CDR3 DNA sequence: TGTGCCAGCAGTTCACAGAACTCTGGAAACACCATATATTTT. Protein product: CASSSQNSGNTIYF.

This clone was detected a few times. J is TRBJ1-1 and V is TRBV14, with a tentative D call TRBD1 (6 bases). CDR3 size: 11 residues. The V gene lost 4 bases and the J gene lost 7 bases, with 7 bases spanning the gap. Germline V gene sequence: CDR1 SGHDN, CDR2 FVKESK. CDR3 bases: TGTGCCAGCAGCCCAGGGGTTGAAGCTTTCTTT. Translated, it gives CASSPGVEAFF.

Only one count was recorded for this clone. This chain connects TRBV29-1 to TRBJ1-3, with D possibly TRBD1 on 6 matching bases. This CDR3 contains 15 residues. V dropped 6 bases and J dropped 3 bases, with 18 bases sitting between them. The germline gives CDR1 SQVTM, CDR2 ANQGSEA. CDR3 nucleotides: TGCAGCGTGATAGCCGGGACAACAAATGGAAACACCATATATTTT. Encoded protein: CSVIAGTTNGNTIYF.

The CDR3: CASRGFATGNSPLHF. CDR3 in DNA: TGTGCCAGCAGGGGGTTTGCGACAGGGAATTCACCCCTCCACTTT. The rearrangement joins TRBV2 to TRBJ1-6; 7 bases fit TRBD1. CDR1 is SNHLY and CDR2 is FYNNEI in the germline V gene. The CDR3 runs 15 residues. V shed 6 bases and J 7 bases; nucleotides not matched to a gene: 9.

The chain has TRBV4-1 and TRBJ1-5; 8 bases fit TRBD1. Trimming at V came to 3 bases and at J to 4 bases, leaving 8 bases not matched to a gene. CDR1 is MGHRA, CDR2 YSYEKL, per germline. This CDR3 comprises 16 residues. Written as DNA, the CDR3 is TGCGCCAGCAGCCAGGGCCGGACAGGGTATAATCAGCCCCAGCATTTT. This translates into CASSQGRTGYNQPQHF.

This CDR3 is CASSPDRGGQPQHF. CDR3 DNA sequence: TGTGCCAGCAGTCCAGACAGGGGAGGTCAGCCCCAGCATTTT. This chain uses TRBV6-2 or TRBV6-3 with TRBJ1-5; TRBD1 aligns across 8 bases. The J segment lost 6 bases and the V segment lost 5 bases, leaving 6 bases of the junction unmatched. CDR1 is MNHEY, CDR2 SVGEGT, per germline. The CDR3 has 14 residues.

V and J are TRBV7-9 and TRBJ1-3, with 7 bases matching TRBD1. V trimming: 5 bases; J trimming: 2 bases; junction bases outside the gene matches: 3. The CDR3 runs 14 residues. The germline CDR1 and CDR2 sequences are SEHNR and FQNEAQ (reference sequence). CDR3 protein: CASSRGTAGNTIYF. The CDR3 DNA follows: TGTGCCAGCAGCAGGGGGACAGCTGGAAACACCATATATTTT.

This clone was seen a few times. The V and J genes are TRBV27 and TRBJ2-1; 13 bases align to TRBD2. Germline-derived CDR1 and CDR2 are MNHEY and SMNVEV (reference sequence). The CDR3 has 16 residues. V lost 5 bases, J lost 9 bases, and 10 bases stayed unmatched. In nucleotides, the CDR3 is TGTGCCAGCAGTCCCTCGAGGACTAGCGGGAGAAGTGAGCAGTTCTTC. It codes for CASSPSRTSGRSEQFF.

The chain uses TRBV19 and TRBJ2-1, with TRBD2 matching over 12 bases. V dropped 6 bases and J dropped 3; count of bases not matched to a gene: 6. The CDR3 has 16 residues. Germline V gives CDR1 LNHDA, CDR2 SQIVND (reference sequence). The CDR3 DNA sequence: TGTGCCAGTAGATCCCGGACTAGCGGGGACTACAATGAGCAGTTCTTC. Residues: CASRSRTSGDYNEQFF. Looking up the rest from reference TRBV19 and TRBJ2-1 gives the full variable domain: DGGITQSPKYLFRKEGQNVTLSCEQNLNHDAMYWYRQDPGQGLRLIYYSQIVNDFQKGDIAEGYSVSREKKESFPLTVTSAQKNPTAFYLCASRSRTSGDYNEQFFGPGTRLTVL.

V usage is TRBV4-1 and J usage is TRBJ2-5; 16 bases line up with TRBD2. This CDR3 is 21 amino acids long. J was trimmed by 7 bases and V by 1 base; bases with no gene match: 18. Germline values: CDR1 MGHRA, CDR2 YSYEKL. The CDR3 spells CASSQVSIPGLAGGMVTTQYF. The CDR3, as DNA: TGCGCCAGCAGCCAAGTCAGTATCCCGGGACTAGCGGGGGGGATGGTGACGACCCAGTACTTC.

V and J are TRBV9 and TRBJ2-6; D not resolved. This CDR3 is 15 amino acids long. Looked up from germline, CDR1 is SGDLS and CDR2 is YYNGEE. Trimming removed 1 base at V and 0 bases at J, with 5 bases between. CDR3 in DNA: TGTGCCAGCAGCGTATACAGCTCTGGGGCCAACGTCCTGACTTTC. Translation: CASSVYSSGANVLTF.

The J gene is TRBJ1-1, the V gene TRBV24-1; possibly TRBD1 for D (6 bases). The CDR3 length is 15 residues. V lost 6 bases, J lost 5 bases, and 18 bases lay in between. Germline values: CDR1 KGHDR, CDR2 SFDVKD. The CDR3 DNA is TGTGCCACCAGTAGGTTTCAGGGGAAGAGTACTGAAGCTTTCTTT. It encodes CATSRFQGKSTEAFF.

The rearrangement uses TRBV7-6 and TRBJ2-1, with 11 bases that match TRBD2. V shed 1 base, J shed 0 bases, and the junction held 8 bases outside the gene matches. The CDR3 totals 19 residues. Germline CDR1 is SGHVS and CDR2 is FNYEAQ. The CDR3 DNA reads TGTGCCAGCAGCTTAGTAGGGGGGGGACTAGCGGTCTCCTACAATGAGCAGTTCTTC. Translation: CASSLVGGGLAVSYNEQFF. The complete variable domain, with remaining parts taken from reference TRBV7-6 and TRBJ2-1, reads GAGVSQSPRYKVTKRGQDVALRCDPISGHVSLYWYRQALGQGPEFLTYFNYEAQQDKSGLPNDRFSAERPEGSISTLTIQRTEQRDSAMYRCASSLVGGGLAVSYNEQFFGPGTRLTVL.

This clone occurred a few times. The chain combines TRBV18 with TRBJ2-1; D is perhaps TRBD2 (6 bases). This CDR3 is built from 15 residues. Trimming stripped 6 bases from V and 5 bases from J, with 17 bases between. Germline V gene sequence: CDR1 KGHSH, CDR2 LQKENI. The CDR3 protein is CASSRTSPYDNEQFF. The DNA for the CDR3 is TGTGCCAGCTCCCGAACTAGCCCCTACGACAATGAGCAGTTCTTC.

The J gene is TRBJ2-2, the V gene TRBV18; 11 nucleotides line up with TRBD2. V lost 1 base, J lost 0 bases, and 13 bases stayed unmatched. The length of the CDR3 is 21 residues. The germline CDR1 and CDR2 sequences are KGHSH and LQKENI. CDR3 DNA: TGTGCCAGCTCACCACAACTATCCTGGGGACTAGCGGACTCGAACACCGGGGAGCTGTTTTTT. Protein: CASSPQLSWGLADSNTGELFF. The whole variable domain, remainder taken from reference TRBV18 and TRBJ2-2, is NAGVMQNPRHLVRRRGQEARLRCSPMKGHSHVYWYRQLPEEGLKFMVYLQKENIIDESGMPKERFSAEFPKEGPSILRIQQVVRGDSAAYFCASSPQLSWGLADSNTGELFFGEGSRLTVL.

The rearrangement links TRBV28 to TRBJ1-6; no reliable D call. Trimming took off 8 bases at V and 0 bases at J, with 8 bases between the two ends. From germline, CDR1 is MDHEN and CDR2 SYDVKM. The CDR3 is made up of 14 amino acids. The CDR3, as DNA: TGTGCCAGCGTGCTAGGCTCCTATAATTCACCCCTCCACTTT. Translation: CASVLGSYNSPLHF.

This chain joins TRBV19 and TRBJ1-1; 8 bases fit TRBD1. The CDR3 has 13 residues. The V gene's germline CDR1 is LNHDA and CDR2 SQIVND (reference sequence). The junction had 10 bases not matched to a gene; V was cut back by 6 bases and J by 10 bases. The DNA for the CDR3 is TGTGCCAGTAGAAAAGGGACAGGAGGCGTAGCTTTCTTT. Its protein product is CASRKGTGGVAFF.

The genes are TRBV7-9 and TRBJ1-2, with D tentatively TRBD1 (5 bases). Germline lookup yields CDR1 SEHNR and CDR2 FQNEAQ (reference sequence). The CDR3 is 14 residues long. V dropped 5 bases and J dropped 4 bases, with 14 bases sitting between them. As DNA, the CDR3 is TGTGCCAGCAGCCCCCGGAGCGGGGGCTATGGCTACACCTTC. This encodes CASSPRSGGYGYTF.